This TCR beta chain is drawn from a study of blood T cell repertoires in COVID-19. For the study at large: PBMCs, B-cell-depleted T cells, or T cells were the source of the cDNA or gDNA that made up the material.

Donors were grouped by their self-reported clinical history. Sequencing was performed with immunoSEQ multiplex PCR; in TCRdb, only in-frame clones are kept and a portion is missing. This sample has 150,000 or so clones, with around 73% found just once. Trimming cost V 3 bases and J 7 bases; bases outside gene matches: 7. CDR3 length: 15 residues. Germline values: CDR1 SGHAT, CDR2 FQNNGV. The clonotype comes from a woman between 45 and 65 years old who had recovered from COVID-19. The sequenced sample was PBMCs or T cells enriched from blood (not recorded which). The chain has TRBV11-2 and TRBJ2-1; 9 bases line up with TRBD2. The CDR3 reads CASSFLAGAQNEQFF. DNA for the CDR3: TGTGCCAGCAGCTTCTTAGCGGGGGCCCAAAATGAGCAGTTCTTC.